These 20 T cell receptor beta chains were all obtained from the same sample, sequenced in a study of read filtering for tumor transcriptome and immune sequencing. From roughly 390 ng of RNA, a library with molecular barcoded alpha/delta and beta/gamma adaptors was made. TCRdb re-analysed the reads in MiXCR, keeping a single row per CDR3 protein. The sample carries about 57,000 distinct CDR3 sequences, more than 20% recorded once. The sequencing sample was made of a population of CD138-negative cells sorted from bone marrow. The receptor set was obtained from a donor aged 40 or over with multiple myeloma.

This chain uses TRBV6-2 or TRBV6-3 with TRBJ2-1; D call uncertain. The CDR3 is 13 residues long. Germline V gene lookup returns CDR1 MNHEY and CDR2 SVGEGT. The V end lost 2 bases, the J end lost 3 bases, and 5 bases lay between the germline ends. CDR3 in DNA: TGTGCCAGCAGTTACATTAGCTACAATGAGCAGTTCTTC. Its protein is CASSYISYNEQFF.

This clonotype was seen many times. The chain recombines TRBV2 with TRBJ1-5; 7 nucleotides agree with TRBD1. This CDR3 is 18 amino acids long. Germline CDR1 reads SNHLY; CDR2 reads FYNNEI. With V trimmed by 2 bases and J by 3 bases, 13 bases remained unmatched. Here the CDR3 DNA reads TGTGCCAGCAGTGAAAGCTGGTTTCGGGACAGCTCCAATCAGCCCCAGCATTTT. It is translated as CASSESWFRDSSNQPQHF. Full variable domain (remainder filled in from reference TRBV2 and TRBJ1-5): EPEVTQTPSHQVTQMGQEVILRCVPISNHLYFYWYRQILGQKVEFLVSFYNNEISEKSEIFDDQFSVERPDGSNFTLKIRSTKLEDSAMYFCASSESWFRDSSNQPQHFGDGTRLSIL.

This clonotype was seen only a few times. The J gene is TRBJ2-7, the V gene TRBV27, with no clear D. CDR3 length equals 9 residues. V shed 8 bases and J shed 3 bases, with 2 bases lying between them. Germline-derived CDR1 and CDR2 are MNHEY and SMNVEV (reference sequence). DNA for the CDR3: TGTGCCAGCGGCTACGAGCAGTACTTC. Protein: CASGYEQYF.

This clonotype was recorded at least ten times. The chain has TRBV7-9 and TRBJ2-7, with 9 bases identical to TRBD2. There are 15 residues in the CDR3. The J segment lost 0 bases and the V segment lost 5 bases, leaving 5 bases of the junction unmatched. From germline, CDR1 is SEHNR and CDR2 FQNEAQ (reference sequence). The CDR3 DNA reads TGTGCCAGCAGCCATACTAGCGGGTCCTCCTACGAGCAGTACTTC. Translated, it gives CASSHTSGSSYEQYF.

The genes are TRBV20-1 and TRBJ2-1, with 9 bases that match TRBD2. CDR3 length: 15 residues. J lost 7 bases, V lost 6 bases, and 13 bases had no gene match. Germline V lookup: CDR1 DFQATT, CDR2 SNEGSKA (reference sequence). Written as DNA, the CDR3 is TGCAGTGCCCTCCCCGTGGCGGGGGGGCCTAATGAGCAGTTCTTC. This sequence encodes CSALPVAGGPNEQFF.

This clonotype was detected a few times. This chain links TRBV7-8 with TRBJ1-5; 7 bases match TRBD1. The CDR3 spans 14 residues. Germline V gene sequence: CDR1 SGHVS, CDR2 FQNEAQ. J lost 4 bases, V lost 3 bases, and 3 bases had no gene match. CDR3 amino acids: CASSFSQGNQPQHF. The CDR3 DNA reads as TGTGCCAGCAGCTTTTCACAGGGGAATCAGCCCCAGCATTTT.

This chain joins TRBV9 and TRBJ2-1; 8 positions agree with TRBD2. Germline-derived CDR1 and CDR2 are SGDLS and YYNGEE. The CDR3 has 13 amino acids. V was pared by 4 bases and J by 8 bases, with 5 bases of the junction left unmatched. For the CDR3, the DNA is TGTGCCAGCAGCTTCAGCGGGAGTCATGAGCAGTTCTTC. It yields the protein CASSFSGSHEQFF. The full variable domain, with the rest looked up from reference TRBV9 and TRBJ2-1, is DSGVTQTPKHLITATGQRVTLRCSPRSGDLSVYWYQQSLDQGLQFLIQYYNGEERAKGNILERFSAQQFPDLHSELNLSSLELGDSALYFCASSFSGSHEQFFGPGTRLTVL.

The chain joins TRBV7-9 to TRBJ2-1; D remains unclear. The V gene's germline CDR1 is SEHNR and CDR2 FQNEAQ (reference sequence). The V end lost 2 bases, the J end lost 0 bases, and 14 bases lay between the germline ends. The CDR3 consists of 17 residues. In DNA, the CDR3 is TGTGCCAGCAGCTTATCCGCCGGACGAGACTCCTACAATGAGCAGTTCTTC. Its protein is CASSLSAGRDSYNEQFF.

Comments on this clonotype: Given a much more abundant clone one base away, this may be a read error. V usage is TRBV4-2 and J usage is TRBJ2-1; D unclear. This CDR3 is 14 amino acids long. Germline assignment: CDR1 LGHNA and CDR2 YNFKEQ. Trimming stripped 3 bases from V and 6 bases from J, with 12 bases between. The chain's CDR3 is CASSQSLGPNEQFF. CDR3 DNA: TGTGCCAGCAGCCAGTCCCTAGGTCCCAATGAGCAGTTCTTC.

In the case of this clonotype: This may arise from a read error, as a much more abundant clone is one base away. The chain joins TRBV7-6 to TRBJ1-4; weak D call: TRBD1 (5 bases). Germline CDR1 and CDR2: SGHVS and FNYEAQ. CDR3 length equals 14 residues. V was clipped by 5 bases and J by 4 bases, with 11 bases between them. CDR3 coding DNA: TGTGCCAGCAGCCTAGGGGTGGTTAATGAAAAACTGTTTTTT. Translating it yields CASSLGVVNEKLFF.

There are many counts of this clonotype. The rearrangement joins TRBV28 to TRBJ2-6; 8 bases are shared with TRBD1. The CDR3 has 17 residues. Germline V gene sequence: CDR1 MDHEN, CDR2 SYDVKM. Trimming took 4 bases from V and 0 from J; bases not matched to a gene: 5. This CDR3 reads CASSSGTGISGANVLTF. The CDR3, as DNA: TGTGCCAGCAGTTCCGGGACAGGAATCTCTGGGGCCAACGTCCTGACTTTC.

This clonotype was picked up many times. The CDR3 bases are TGCAGTGCTAGCGGGAGCTCCTACGAGCAGTACTTC. Translating gives CSASGSSYEQYF. This chain links TRBV20-1 with TRBJ2-7; possibly TRBD2 for D (6 bases). The CDR3 is 12 amino acids. Trimming took 3 bases from V and 0 from J, leaving 6 bases between them. The germline V gene has CDR1 DFQATT and CDR2 SNEGSKA (reference sequence).

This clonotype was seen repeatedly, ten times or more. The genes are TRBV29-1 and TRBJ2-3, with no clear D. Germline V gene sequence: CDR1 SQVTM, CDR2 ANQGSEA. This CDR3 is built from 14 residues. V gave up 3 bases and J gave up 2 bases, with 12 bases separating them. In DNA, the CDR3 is TGCAGCGTTGATGACCACCTTGCCACAGATACGCAGTATTTT. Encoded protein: CSVDDHLATDTQYF.

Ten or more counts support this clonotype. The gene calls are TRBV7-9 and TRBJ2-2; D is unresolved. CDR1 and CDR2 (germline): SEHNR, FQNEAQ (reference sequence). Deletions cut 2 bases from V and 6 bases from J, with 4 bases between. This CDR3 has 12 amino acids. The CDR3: CASSLNAGELFF. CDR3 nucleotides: TGTGCCAGCAGCTTAAATGCCGGGGAGCTGTTTTTT.

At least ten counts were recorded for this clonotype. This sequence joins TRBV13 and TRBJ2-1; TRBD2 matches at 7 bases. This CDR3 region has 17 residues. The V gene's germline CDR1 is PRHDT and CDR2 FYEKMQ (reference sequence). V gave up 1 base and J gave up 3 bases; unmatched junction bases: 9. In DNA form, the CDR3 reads TGTGCCAGCAGCTTAGCCCTGGGTGGCGGGAGCTACAATGAGCAGTTCTTC. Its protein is CASSLALGGGSYNEQFF.

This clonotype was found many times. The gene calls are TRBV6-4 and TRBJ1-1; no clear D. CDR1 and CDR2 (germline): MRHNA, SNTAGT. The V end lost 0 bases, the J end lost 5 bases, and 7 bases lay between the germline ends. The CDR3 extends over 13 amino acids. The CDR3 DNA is TGTGCCAGCAGTGACTCGATGGGAACTGAAGCTTTCTTT. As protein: CASSDSMGTEAFF.

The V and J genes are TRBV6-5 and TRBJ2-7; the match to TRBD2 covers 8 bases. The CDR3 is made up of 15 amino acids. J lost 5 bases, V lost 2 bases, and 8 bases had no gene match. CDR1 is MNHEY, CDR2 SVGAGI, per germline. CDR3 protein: CASSYISGTPHEQYF. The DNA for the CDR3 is TGTGCCAGCAGTTACATTAGCGGGACGCCACACGAGCAGTACTTC.

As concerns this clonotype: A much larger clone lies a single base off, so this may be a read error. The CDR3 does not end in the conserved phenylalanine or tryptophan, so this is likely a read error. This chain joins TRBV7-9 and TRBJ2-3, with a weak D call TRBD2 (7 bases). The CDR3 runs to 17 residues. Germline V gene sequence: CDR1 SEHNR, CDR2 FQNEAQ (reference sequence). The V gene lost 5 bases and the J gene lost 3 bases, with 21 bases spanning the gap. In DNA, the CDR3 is TGTGCCAGCAGCCCGCATAGCGGAGGGGGGGGGACAGATACGCAGTATCTT. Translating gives CASSPHSGGGGTDTQYL.

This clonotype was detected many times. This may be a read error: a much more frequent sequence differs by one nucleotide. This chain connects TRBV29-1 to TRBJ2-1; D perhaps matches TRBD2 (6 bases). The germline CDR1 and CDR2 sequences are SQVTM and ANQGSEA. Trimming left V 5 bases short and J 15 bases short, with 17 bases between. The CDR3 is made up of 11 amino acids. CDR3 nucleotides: TGCAGCGTTTTTGTTTCGGGGGTACCGTTCTTC. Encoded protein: CSVFVSGVPFF.

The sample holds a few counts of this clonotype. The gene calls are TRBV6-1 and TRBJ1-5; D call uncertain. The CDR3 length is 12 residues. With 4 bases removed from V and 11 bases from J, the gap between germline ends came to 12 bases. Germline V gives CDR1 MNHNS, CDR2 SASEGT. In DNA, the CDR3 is TGTGCCAGCAGTGGTGGAGCCTGGACCCAGCATTTT. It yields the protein CASSGGAWTQHF.